Following are 2 T cell receptor beta chains from one sample sequenced in a study of T cells in Graves' hyperthyroidism and ophthalmopathy. Authors of the study amplified TCR beta CDR3 regions from RNA transcripts. The HTBI primer set served for first-round RT-PCR of the TCR CDR3. TCRdb analysed the multiplex PCR reads with MiXCR anew, one entry per CDR3 protein. Of 450,000 to 650,000 distinct CDR3 sequences in the sample, 15% to 20% were seen once. Sequencing was done on a sample of blood. The source of these receptors is a woman aged 18-29 years with Graves' ophthalmopathy.

Note on this clonotype: A read error may produce the germline difference seen at one junction end. This rearrangement joins TRBV6-1 to TRBJ2-5; TRBD1 agrees at 10 bases. In germline, CDR1 is MNHNS, CDR2 SASEGT. The CDR3 loop spans 15 amino acids. The CDR3 DNA is TGTGCCTGCAGTAACAGACAGGGGGCGCGGGAGACCCAGTACTTC. This translates into CACSNRQGARETQYF.

This clonotype was seen more than once but under ten times. The chain carries TRBV29-1 and TRBJ1-2; D is possibly TRBD1 (5 bases). The CDR3 is 12 residues long. V dropped 3 bases and J dropped 2 bases, with 7 bases sitting between them. CDR1 is SQVTM, CDR2 ANQGSEA, per germline. For the CDR3, the DNA is TGCAGCGTTGATAGACAGAACTATGGCTACACCTTC. It yields the protein CSVDRQNYGYTF.